The entry that follows covers one TCR beta chain sequence. These data are taken from a study of control samples from healthy donors and cancer patients. After removal of 3 bases from V and 5 bases from J, the junction contained 9 bases not matched to a gene. Germline V gene sequence: CDR1 LNHNV, CDR2 YYDKDF (reference sequence). The CDR3 length is 15 residues. The assay was immunoSEQ multiplex PCR, and TCRdb's table has in-frame clones only and misses some. The sample yields around 49,000 clones, roughly nine tenths seen once. Source material: PBMCs. The source is a man in his forties with colorectal cancer. This rearrangement joins TRBV15 to TRBJ1-2; the match to TRBD1 covers 7 bases. Written as DNA, the CDR3 is TGTGCCACCAGCAGCAATCTCGGGACAGAATATGGCTACACCTTC. It encodes CATSSNLGTEYGYTF.